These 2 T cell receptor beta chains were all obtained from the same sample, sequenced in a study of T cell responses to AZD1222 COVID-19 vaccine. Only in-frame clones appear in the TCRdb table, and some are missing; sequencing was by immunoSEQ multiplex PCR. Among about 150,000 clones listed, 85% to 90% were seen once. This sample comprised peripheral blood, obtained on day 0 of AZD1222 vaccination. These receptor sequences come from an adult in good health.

The CDR3: CASSLLGDEQFF. Written as DNA, the CDR3 is TGTGCCAGCAGTTTATTAGGGGATGAGCAGTTCTTC. V gene TRBV27 combines with J gene TRBJ2-1, with a possible D match to TRBD1 (5 bases). Trimming stripped 1 base from V and 8 bases from J, with 6 bases between. The V gene's germline CDR1 is MNHEY and CDR2 SMNVEV (reference sequence). The CDR3 spans 12 residues.

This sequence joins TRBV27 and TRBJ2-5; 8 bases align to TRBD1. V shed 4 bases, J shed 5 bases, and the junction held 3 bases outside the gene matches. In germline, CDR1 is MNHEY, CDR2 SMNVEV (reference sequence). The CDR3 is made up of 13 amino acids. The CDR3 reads CASSSQGAETQYF. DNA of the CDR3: TGTGCCAGCAGTTCGCAGGGGGCTGAGACCCAGTACTTC.